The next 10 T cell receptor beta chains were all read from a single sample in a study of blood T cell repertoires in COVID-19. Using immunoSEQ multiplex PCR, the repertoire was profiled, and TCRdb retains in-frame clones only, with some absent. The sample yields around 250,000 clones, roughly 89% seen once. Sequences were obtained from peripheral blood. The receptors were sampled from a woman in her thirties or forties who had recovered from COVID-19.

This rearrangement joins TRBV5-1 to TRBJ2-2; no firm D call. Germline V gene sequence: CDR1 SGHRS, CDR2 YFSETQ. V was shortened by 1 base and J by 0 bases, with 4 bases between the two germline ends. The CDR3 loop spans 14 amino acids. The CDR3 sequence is CASSLPANTGELFF. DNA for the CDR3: TGCGCCAGCAGCTTGCCGGCGAACACCGGGGAGCTGTTTTTT.

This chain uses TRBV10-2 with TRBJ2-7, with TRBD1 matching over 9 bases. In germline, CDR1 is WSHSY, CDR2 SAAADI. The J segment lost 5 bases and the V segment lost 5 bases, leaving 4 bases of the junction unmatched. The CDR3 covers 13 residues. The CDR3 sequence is CASSRDRVDEQYV. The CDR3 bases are TGCGCCAGCAGTAGGGACAGGGTAGACGAGCAGTACGTC.

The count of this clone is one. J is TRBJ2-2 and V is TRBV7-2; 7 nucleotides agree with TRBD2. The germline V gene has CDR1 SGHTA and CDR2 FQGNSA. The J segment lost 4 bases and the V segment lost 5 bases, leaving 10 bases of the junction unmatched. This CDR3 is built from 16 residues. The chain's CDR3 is CASSQSVREVTGELFF. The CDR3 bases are TGTGCCAGCAGCCAATCGGTACGGGAGGTCACCGGGGAGCTGTTTTTT.

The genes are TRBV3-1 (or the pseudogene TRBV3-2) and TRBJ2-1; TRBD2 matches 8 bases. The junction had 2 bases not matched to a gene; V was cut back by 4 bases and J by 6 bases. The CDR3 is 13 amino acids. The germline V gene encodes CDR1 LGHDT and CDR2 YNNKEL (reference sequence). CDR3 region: CASSPGRGNEQFF. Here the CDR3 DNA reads TGTGCCAGCAGCCCCGGGAGGGGCAATGAGCAGTTCTTC.

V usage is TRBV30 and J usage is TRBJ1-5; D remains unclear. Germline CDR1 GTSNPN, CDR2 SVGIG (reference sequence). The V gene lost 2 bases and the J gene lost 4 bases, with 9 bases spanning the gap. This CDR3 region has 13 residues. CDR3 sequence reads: CAWSNRGNQPQHF. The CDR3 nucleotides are TGTGCCTGGAGTAACCGGGGAAATCAGCCCCAGCATTTT.

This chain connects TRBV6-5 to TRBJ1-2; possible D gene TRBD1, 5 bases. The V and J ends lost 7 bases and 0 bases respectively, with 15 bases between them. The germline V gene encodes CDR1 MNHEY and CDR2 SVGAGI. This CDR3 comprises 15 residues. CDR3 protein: CASMGGPLANYGYTF. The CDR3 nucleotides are TGTGCCAGCATGGGGGGACCTTTAGCTAACTATGGCTACACCTTC.

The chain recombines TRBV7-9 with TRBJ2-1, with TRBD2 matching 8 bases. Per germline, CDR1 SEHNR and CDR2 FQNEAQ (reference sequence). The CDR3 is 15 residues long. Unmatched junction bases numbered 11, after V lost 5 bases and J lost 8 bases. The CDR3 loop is CASSPGLAGADEQFF. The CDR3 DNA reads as TGTGCCAGCAGCCCTGGACTAGCTGGGGCTGATGAGCAGTTCTTC. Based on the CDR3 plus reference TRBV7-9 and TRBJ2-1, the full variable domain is DTGVSQNPRHKITKRGQNVTFRCDPISEHNRLYWYRQTLGQGPEFLTYFQNEAQLEKSRLLSDRFSAERPKGSFSTLEIQRTEQGDSAMYLCASSPGLAGADEQFFGPGTRLTVL.

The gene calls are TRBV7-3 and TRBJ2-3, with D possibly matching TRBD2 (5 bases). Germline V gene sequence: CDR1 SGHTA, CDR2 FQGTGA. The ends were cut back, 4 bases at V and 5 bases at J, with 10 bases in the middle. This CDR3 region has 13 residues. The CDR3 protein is CASSSQEGDTQYF. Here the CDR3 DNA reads TGTGCCAGCAGCTCGCAAGAGGGAGATACGCAGTATTTT.

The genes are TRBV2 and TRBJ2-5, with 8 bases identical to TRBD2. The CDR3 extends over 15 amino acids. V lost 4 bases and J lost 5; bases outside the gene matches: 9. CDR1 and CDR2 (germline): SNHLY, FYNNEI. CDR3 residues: CASSAISASGETQYF. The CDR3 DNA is TGTGCCAGCAGTGCTATTTCCGCTAGCGGGGAGACCCAGTACTTC.

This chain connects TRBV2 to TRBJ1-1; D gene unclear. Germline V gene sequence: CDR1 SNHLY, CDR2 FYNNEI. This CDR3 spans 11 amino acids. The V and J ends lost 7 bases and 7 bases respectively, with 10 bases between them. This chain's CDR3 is CASTVGGEAFF. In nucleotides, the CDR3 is TGTGCCAGCACGGTCGGAGGTGAAGCTTTCTTT.